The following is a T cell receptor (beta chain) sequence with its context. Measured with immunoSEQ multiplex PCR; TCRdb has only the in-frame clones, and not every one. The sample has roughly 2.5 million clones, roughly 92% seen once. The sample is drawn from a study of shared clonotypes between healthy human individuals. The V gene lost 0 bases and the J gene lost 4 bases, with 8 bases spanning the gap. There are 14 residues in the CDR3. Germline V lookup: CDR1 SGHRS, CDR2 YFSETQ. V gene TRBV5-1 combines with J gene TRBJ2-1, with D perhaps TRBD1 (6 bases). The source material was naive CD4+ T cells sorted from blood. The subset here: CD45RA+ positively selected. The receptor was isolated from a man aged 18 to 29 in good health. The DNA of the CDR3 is TGCGCCAGCAGCTTGGGGACAGTATACAATGAGCAGTTCTTC. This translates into CASSLGTVYNEQFF.